This paragraph covers one T cell receptor beta chain sequence. The V and J ends lost 4 bases and 6 bases respectively, with 13 bases between them. Per germline, CDR1 SGHKS and CDR2 YYEKEE (reference sequence). The CDR3 is made up of 13 amino acids. This specimen belongs to a study of cytomegalovirus exposure and HLA in healthy donors. TCRdb keeps only in-frame clones here, not all; method: immunoSEQ multiplex PCR. The sample records some 140,000 clones, about 80% being singletons. Sequencing input: PBMCs. The receptor comes from a man aged 25-40 years in good health and CMV-seropositive. The chain uses TRBV5-5 and TRBJ1-1; D gene unclear. CDR3 sequence (DNA): TGTGCCAGCAGCCCGAATCCCCGCGCTGAAGCTTTCTTT. This gives the protein CASSPNPRAEAFF.